This record looks at one TCR beta chain sequence and its context. This sample was included in a study of blood T cell repertoires in COVID-19. About the research overall: T cells, B-cell-depleted T cells, or PBMCs provided the cDNA or gDNA that served as material.

In the original processing: By means of reference gene primer amplification, nucleated cell counts were estimated. Using immunoSEQ multiplex PCR, the repertoire was profiled, and TCRdb retains in-frame clones only, with some absent. D and trimming were read from the DNA, whereas the V and J calls and clone size are those reported in that table. Here the sample spans about 99,000 clones, around 83% being singletons. The sequence came from a man in his 70s with active or convalescent COVID-19. The sequencing input was peripheral blood.

This CDR3 reads CASGRTGLSNQPQHF. The CDR3 nucleotides are TGTGCCAGCGGGCGGACAGGGCTGAGCAATCAGCCCCAGCATTTT. The rearrangement links TRBV2 to TRBJ1-5; 8 nucleotides match TRBD1. Germline V gives CDR1 SNHLY, CDR2 FYNNEI. The CDR3 extends over 15 amino acids. Trimming cost V 8 bases and J 1 base; bases outside gene matches: 7.